Shown below are 9 T cell receptor beta chains from a single sample sequenced in a study of radiotherapy plus CTLA-4 blockade in lung cancer. Only in-frame clones appear in the TCRdb table, and some are missing; sequencing was by immunoSEQ multiplex PCR. The sample lists 47,000 or so clones; roughly 81% were seen once. Specimen: peripheral blood, collected from a patient treated with radiotherapy plus ipilimumab. Receptors were obtained from a human donor with non-small cell lung cancer whose response to radiotherapy plus ipilimumab could not be evaluated.

The chain couples TRBV12-5 to TRBJ2-3; 7 bases agree with TRBD1. V lost 6 bases to trimming and J lost 6 bases; unmatched junction nucleotides: 9. Germline-derived CDR1 and CDR2 are LGHNT and FRNRAP. There are 14 residues in the CDR3. The CDR3 is CASGQGSLGDTQYF. Written as DNA, the CDR3 is TGTGCTAGTGGACAGGGGTCCTTGGGGGATACGCAGTATTTT.

The sample holds one count of this clone. The V and J genes are TRBV6-5 and TRBJ2-5, with 10 bases identical to TRBD1. The DNA matches TRBJ2-7 better at its end, which makes the J call doubtful. The CDR3 runs to 14 residues. The V gene's germline CDR1 is MNHEY and CDR2 SVGAGI. CDR3 in DNA: TGTGCCAGCAGACCCGGGACAGGGGTCCACGAGCAGTACTTC. Translated: CASRPGTGVHEQYF.

DNA for the CDR3: TGTGCCAGCAGTTTTACCGGACTCGTCGGCGATACGCAGTATTTT. Translation: CASSFTGLVGDTQYF. This chain links TRBV28 with TRBJ2-3; D perhaps matches TRBD2 (5 bases). Germline V CDR1 and CDR2: MDHEN, SYDVKM. Deletions cut 3 bases from V and 6 bases from J, with 16 bases between. This CDR3 spans 15 amino acids.

The chain combines TRBV2 with TRBJ2-1, with TRBD2 matching 8 bases. The CDR3 sequence is 15 residues long. V lost 2 bases and J lost 5; bases outside the gene matches: 5. Per germline, CDR1 SNHLY and CDR2 FYNNEI. The CDR3 region is CASSEPTSADNEQFF. In nucleotides, the CDR3 is TGTGCCAGCAGTGAACCGACTAGCGCCGACAATGAGCAGTTCTTC.

The J gene is TRBJ2-7, the V gene TRBV5-4, with 10 bases that match TRBD1. Per germline, CDR1 SGHNT and CDR2 YYREEE (reference sequence). The CDR3 has 14 amino acids. V was clipped by 3 bases and J by 7 bases; unmatched bases: 7. The CDR3 here is CASSWDRGSYEQYF. The DNA for the CDR3 is TGTGCCAGCAGCTGGGACAGGGGATCGTATGAGCAGTACTTC.

The CDR3: CASTPLTGSEKLFF. DNA for the CDR3: TGTGCCAGCACCCCCTTGACAGGGAGTGAAAAACTGTTTTTT. The chain links TRBV11-2 to TRBJ1-4; 7 bases line up with TRBD1. CDR3 length: 14 amino acids. Per the germline V gene, CDR1 is SGHAT and CDR2 is FQNNGV. With V trimmed by 7 bases and J by 7 bases, 9 bases remained unmatched. Complete variable domain (other parts from reference TRBV11-2 and TRBJ1-4): EAGVAQSPRYKIIEKRQSVAFWCNPISGHATLYWYQQILGQGPKLLIQFQNNGVVDDSQLPKDRFSAERLKGVDSTLKIQPAKLEDSAVYLCASTPLTGSEKLFFGSGTQLSVL.

The J gene is TRBJ2-3, the V gene TRBV4-3; 8 nucleotides align to TRBD2. The CDR3 totals 18 residues. Losses at the gene ends were 0 bases for V and 2 bases for J; bases not matched to a gene: 10. Germline V gives CDR1 LGHNA, CDR2 YSLEER. CDR3 sequence (DNA): TGCGCCAGCAGCCAAGATTACGGGCCGGGAGGGCTCACAGATACGCAGTATTTT. Its translation: CASSQDYGPGGLTDTQYF.

Points on this clone: A junction end diverges from the germline sequence, so it may reflect a read error. The sample contains more than one DNA sequence encoding this CDR3. The chain couples TRBV6-1 to TRBJ1-3; no reliable D call. Germline lookup yields CDR1 MNHNS and CDR2 SASEGT. This CDR3 has 12 residues. CDR3 in DNA: TGCGCCAGCGGCGGTTCTGGAAACACCATATATTTT. This encodes CASGGSGNTIYF.

The genes are TRBV5-6 and TRBJ2-1; TRBD2 aligns across 9 bases. The length of the CDR3 is 17 residues. V lost 2 bases, J lost 5 bases, and 11 bases stayed unmatched. CDR1 and CDR2 from the germline V gene are SGHDT and YYEEEE. In DNA form, the CDR3 reads TGTGCCAGCAGCTTTCTCCGTAGCGGGAGTGCCAACAATGAGCAGTTCTTC. This gives the protein CASSFLRSGSANNEQFF.